The present TCR beta chain was sequenced within a study of T cells expressing NK-cell markers. At the level of the study: Source material for TCR beta repertoires consisted of sorted CD3+CD56+NKG2C+, CD3+CD56+NKG2C- and CD3+CD56-NKG2C+ T cells. Seven of the eight sequenced donors were HCMV-seropositive; one was seronegative. Study results and limitations: Roughly six donors showed dominant NKG2C+ clonotypes comprising roughly 1.0-7.0% of their CD8+ T cells.

CDR1 is MNHEY and CDR2 is SMNVEV in the germline V gene (reference sequence). The CDR3 length is 15 residues. With respect to this clonotype: What it binds is unknown.

The authors generated TCR beta cDNA through 5'RACE template switching with UMIs. TCRdb reprocessed the 5' RACE reads and reports one entry per CDR3 protein, with no DNA. This listing includes some 500,000 distinct CDR3 sequences. What was sequenced was blood T cells: a sorted CD56 or NKG2C T cell subset, CD4+ or CD8+ T cells, or bulk PBMC T cells (not recorded which). The clonotype originates from a woman in her forties or fifties in good health. The V call is TRBV27, the J call TRBJ2-6. The CDR3 region is CASSSTVSGANVLTF.